Listed here is a single TCR beta chain. This entry is derived from a study of T cells in localized non-small cell lung cancer. V shed 7 bases and J 9 bases; nucleotides not matched to a gene: 9. Germline CDR1 reads SQVTM; CDR2 reads ANQGSEA. The CDR3 loop spans 14 amino acids. Profiling relied on immunoSEQ multiplex PCR, and the TCRdb table lists in-frame clones only, not all of them. The table records roughly 39,000 clones, around 87% of them present only once. The receptor was derived from a man aged 18 to 55 with stage I lung adenocarcinoma. The chain links TRBV29-1 to TRBJ2-1, with TRBD2 matching over 13 bases. The starting material was peripheral blood, obtained before any cancer treatment. CDR3 bases: TGCAGCGGCGAGACTAGCGGGGGGTTTGGTGAGCAGTTCTTC. The encoded protein is CSGETSGGFGEQFF.